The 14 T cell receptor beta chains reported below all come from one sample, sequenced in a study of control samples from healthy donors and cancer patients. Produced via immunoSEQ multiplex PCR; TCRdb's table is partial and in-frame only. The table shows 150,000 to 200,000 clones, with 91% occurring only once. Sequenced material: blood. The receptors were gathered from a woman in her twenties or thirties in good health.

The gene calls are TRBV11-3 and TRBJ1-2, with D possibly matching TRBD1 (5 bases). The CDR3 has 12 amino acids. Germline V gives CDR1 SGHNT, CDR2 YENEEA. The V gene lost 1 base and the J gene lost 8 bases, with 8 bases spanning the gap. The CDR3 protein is CASSLVGDGYTF. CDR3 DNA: TGTGCCAGCAGCTTAGTGGGGGACGGCTACACCTTC.

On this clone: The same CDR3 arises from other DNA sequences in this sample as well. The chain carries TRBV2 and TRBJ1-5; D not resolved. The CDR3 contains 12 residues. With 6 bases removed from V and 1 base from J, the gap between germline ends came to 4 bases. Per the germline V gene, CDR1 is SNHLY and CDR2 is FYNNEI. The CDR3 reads CASRGSNQPQHF. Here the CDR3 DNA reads TGTGCCAGCAGAGGAAGCAATCAGCCCCAGCATTTT.

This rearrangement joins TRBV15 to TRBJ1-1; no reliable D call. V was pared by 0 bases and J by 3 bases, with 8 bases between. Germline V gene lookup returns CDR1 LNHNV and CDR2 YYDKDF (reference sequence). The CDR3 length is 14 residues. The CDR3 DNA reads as TGTGCCACCAGCAGAGATTTCGGGTACACTGAAGCTTTCTTT. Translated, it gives CATSRDFGYTEAFF.

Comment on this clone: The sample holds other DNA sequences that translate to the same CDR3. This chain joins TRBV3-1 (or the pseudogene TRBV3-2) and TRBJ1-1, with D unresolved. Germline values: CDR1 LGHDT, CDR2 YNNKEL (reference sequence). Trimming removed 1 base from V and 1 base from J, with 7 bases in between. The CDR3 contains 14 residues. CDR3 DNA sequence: TGTGCCAGCAGCCAAGTTGGGCAGAACACTGAAGCTTTCTTT. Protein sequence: CASSQVGQNTEAFF.

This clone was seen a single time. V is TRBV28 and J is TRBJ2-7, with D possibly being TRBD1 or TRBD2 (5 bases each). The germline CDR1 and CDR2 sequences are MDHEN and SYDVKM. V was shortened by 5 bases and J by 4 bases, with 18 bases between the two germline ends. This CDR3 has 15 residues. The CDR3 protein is CASSIGTDELYEQYF. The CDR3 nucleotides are TGTGCCAGCAGTATAGGGACCGACGAACTATACGAGCAGTACTTC.

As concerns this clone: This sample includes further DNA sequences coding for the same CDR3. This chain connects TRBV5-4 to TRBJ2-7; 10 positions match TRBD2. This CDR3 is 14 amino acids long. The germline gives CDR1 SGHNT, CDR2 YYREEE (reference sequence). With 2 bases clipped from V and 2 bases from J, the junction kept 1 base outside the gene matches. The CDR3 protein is CASSLAGGPYEQYF. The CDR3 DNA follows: TGTGCCAGCAGCTTAGCGGGGGGGCCCTACGAGCAGTACTTC.

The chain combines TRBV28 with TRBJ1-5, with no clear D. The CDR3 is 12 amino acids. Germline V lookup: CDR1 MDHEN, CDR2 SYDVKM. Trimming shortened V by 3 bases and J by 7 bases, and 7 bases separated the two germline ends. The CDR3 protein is CASSFGGQPQHF. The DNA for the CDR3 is TGTGCCAGCAGTTTTGGCGGGCAGCCCCAGCATTTT.

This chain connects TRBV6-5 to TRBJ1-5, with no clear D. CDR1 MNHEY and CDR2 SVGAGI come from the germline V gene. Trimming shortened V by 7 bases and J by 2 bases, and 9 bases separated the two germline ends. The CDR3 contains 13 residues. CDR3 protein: CASNLMGNQPQHF. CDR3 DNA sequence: TGTGCCAGCAATCTCATGGGCAATCAGCCCCAGCATTTT.

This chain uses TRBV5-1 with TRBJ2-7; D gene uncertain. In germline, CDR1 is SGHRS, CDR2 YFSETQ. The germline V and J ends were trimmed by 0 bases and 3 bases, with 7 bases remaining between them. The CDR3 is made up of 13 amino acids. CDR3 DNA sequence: TGCGCCAGCAGCTTGGCCCCCGGCTACGAGCAGTACTTC. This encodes CASSLAPGYEQYF.

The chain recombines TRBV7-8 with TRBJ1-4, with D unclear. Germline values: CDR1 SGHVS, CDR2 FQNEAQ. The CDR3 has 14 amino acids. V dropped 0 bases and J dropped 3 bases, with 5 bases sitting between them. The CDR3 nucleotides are TGTGCCAGCAGCTTAGCAGGAGCTAATGAAAAACTGTTTTTT. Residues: CASSLAGANEKLFF. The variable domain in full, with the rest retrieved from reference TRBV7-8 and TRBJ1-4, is GAGVSQSPRYKVAKRGQDVALRCDPISGHVSLFWYQQALGQGPEFLTYFQNEAQLDKSGLPSDRFFAERPEGSVSTLKIQRTQQEDSAVYLCASSLAGANEKLFFGSGTQLSVL.

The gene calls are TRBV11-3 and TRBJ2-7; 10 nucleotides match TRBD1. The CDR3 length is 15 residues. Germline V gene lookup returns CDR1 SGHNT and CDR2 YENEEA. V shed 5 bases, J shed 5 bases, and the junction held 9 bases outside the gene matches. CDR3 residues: CASSPPGTGVHEQYF. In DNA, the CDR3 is TGTGCCAGCAGCCCCCCCGGGACAGGGGTCCACGAGCAGTACTTC.

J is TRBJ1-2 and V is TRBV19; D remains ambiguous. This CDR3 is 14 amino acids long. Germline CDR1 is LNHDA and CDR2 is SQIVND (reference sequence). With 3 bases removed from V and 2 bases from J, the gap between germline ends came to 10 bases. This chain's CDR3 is CASSMGHPNYGYTF. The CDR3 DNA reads TGTGCCAGTAGTATGGGCCACCCAAACTATGGCTACACCTTC.

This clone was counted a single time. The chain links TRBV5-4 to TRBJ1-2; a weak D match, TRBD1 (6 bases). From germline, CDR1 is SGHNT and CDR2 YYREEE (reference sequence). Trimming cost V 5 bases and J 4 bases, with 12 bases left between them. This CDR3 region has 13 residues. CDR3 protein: CASRADRSYGYTF. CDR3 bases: TGTGCCAGCAGGGCCGACAGGAGCTATGGCTACACCTTC.

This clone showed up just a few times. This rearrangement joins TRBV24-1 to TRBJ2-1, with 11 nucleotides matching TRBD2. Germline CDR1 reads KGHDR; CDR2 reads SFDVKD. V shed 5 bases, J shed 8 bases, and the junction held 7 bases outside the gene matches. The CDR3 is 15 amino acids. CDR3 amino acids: CATSVPGTSGHEQFF. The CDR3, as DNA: TGTGCCACCAGTGTCCCCGGGACTAGCGGTCATGAGCAGTTCTTC.